The T cell receptor (beta chain) under discussion was sequenced for a study of T cell repertoires in cytomegalovirus infection. TCRdb fed the reads into MiXCR, producing one record per CDR3 protein. The repertoire holds nearly 550,000 distinct CDR3 sequences, about 15% seen once, with roughly a quarter in the top ten. The V gene lost 4 bases and the J gene lost 0 bases, with 10 bases spanning the gap. In germline, CDR1 is SGHDT, CDR2 YYEEEE. CDR3 length: 14 residues. The sequence derives from a human donor in good health (CMV status not recorded). Some clones in this sample may be carry-over from other donors' samples. Material: CD8+ T cells from PBMCs. The V gene is TRBV5-6, the J gene TRBJ1-1; the D gene is possibly TRBD1 (5 bases). For the CDR3, the DNA is TGTGCCAGCAGCCCCCAGGGTGTGAACACTGAAGCTTTCTTT. It specifies CASSPQGVNTEAFF.